These T cell receptor beta chains were read from a single sample in a study of shared clonotypes between healthy human individuals. Only in-frame clones appear in the TCRdb table, and some are missing; sequencing was by immunoSEQ multiplex PCR. The sample has roughly 600,000 clones, roughly 98% seen once. Specimen: naive CD8+ T cells sorted from blood. The receptors shown here come from a man aged 25 to 40 in good health. Both conserved end residues are part of each CDR3. Each record gives: V gene, J gene, clone size, D gene, CDR3 DNA, CDR3 protein. A D gene is named only where the DNA matches it firmly. Part of the rows lack a size; the others show once, few, many or a class for expanded clones.

V: TRBV9
J: TRBJ2-3
size: .
D: TRBD2
DNA: TGTGCCAGCAGCGTTATCGGGAGGTCTAGCACAGATACGCAGTATTTT
CDR3: CASSVIGRSSTDTQYF

V: TRBV9
J: TRBJ2-7
size: .
D: .
DNA: TGTGCCAGCAGCGTAGGGCAGGGGCTCGAGCAGTACTTC
CDR3: CASSVGQGLEQYF

V: TRBV29-1
J: TRBJ1-2
size: .
D: .
DNA: TGCAGCGTTGCTGGAGGTCGGGTCAGCCGAGCTTATGGCTATGGCTACACCTTC
CDR3: CSVAGGRVSRAYGYGYTF

V: TRBV27
J: TRBJ2-7
size: .
D: .
DNA: TGTGCCAGCAGTTTCCTTTCTACATTGGACGAGCAGTACTTC
CDR3: CASSFLSTLDEQYF

V: TRBV18
J: TRBJ2-5
size: .
D: .
DNA: TGTGCCAGCTCACCACTTGCAGACCAAGAGACCCAGTACTTC
CDR3: CASSPLADQETQYF

V: TRBV30
J: TRBJ2-2
size: .
D: .
DNA: TGTGCCTGGAGTGAGCGGGAGCTGTTTTTT
CDR3: CAWSERELFF

V: TRBV7-6
J: TRBJ1-1
size: .
D: .
DNA: TGTGCCAGCAGCCCCTCCGGGACTGAAGCTTTCTTT
CDR3: CASSPSGTEAFF

V: TRBV4-1
J: TRBJ2-7
size: once
D: .
DNA: TGCGCCAGCAGCGAATACAGGGATTCCGAGCAGTACTTC
CDR3: CASSEYRDSEQYF

V: TRBV9
J: TRBJ2-3
size: .
D: TRBD2
DNA: TGTGCCAGCAGCGCCGGGACTACGAGCACAGATACGCAGTATTTT
CDR3: CASSAGTTSTDTQYF

V: TRBV19
J: TRBJ1-2
size: .
D: TRBD1
DNA: TGTGCCAGTAGTCCGACATGGACAGGAGCTAACTATGGCTACACCTTC
CDR3: CASSPTWTGANYGYTF

V: TRBV7-9
J: TRBJ1-1
size: .
D: .
DNA: TGTGCCAGCAGCCCATCAGGGTATACTGAAGCTTTCTTT
CDR3: CASSPSGYTEAFF

V: TRBV6-1
J: TRBJ2-5
size: .
D: TRBD1
DNA: TGTGCCAGCAGTCTCGGGACAGGGCAAGAGACCCAGTACTTC
CDR3: CASSLGTGQETQYF

V: TRBV29-1
J: TRBJ1-3
size: .
D: .
DNA: TGCAGCGCTCTCCGGGGCGGAAACACCATATATTTT
CDR3: CSALRGGNTIYF

V: TRBV27
J: TRBJ2-7
size: .
D: .
DNA: TGTGCCAGCAGCCCGGGGGCAGGTGCTTCCTACGAGCAGTACTTC
CDR3: CASSPGAGASYEQYF

V: TRBV9
J: TRBJ1-5
size: .
D: .
DNA: TGTGCCAGAGGAGGGGAGGGTAGCAATCAGCCCCAGCATTTT
CDR3: CARGGEGSNQPQHF

V: TRBV7-2
J: TRBJ2-2
size: .
D: TRBD2
DNA: TGTGCCAGCAGCCCCCGGGAGGGACTGGCATCCACCGGGGAGCTGTTTTTT
CDR3: CASSPREGLASTGELFF

V: TRBV11-2
J: TRBJ2-7
size: .
D: TRBD1
DNA: TGTGCCAGCAGCTCCGGGACAGACCTTTACGAGCAGTACTTC
CDR3: CASSSGTDLYEQYF

V: TRBV6-5
J: TRBJ2-5
size: .
D: .
DNA: TGTGCCAGCAGTTACTCGAGTAGGGCGTCACAAGAGACCCAGTACTTC
CDR3: CASSYSSRASQETQYF

V: TRBV5-1
J: TRBJ2-7
size: .
D: TRBD2
DNA: TGCGCCAGCAGCCCTCCGGGACTAGCCTACGAGCAGTACTTC
CDR3: CASSPPGLAYEQYF

V: TRBV9
J: TRBJ2-7
size: .
D: .
DNA: TGTGCCAGCAGCGCGGTTGGAGCCTACGAGCAGTACTTC
CDR3: CASSAVGAYEQYF

V: TRBV5-1
J: TRBJ2-7
size: .
D: TRBD1
DNA: TGCGCCAGCAGAAGTCCGGGACAGGGCTACGAGCAGTACTTC
CDR3: CASRSPGQGYEQYF

V: TRBV7-9
J: TRBJ2-1
size: .
D: .
DNA: TGTGCCAGCAGGACCCGGTTTGACAATGAGCAGTTCTTC
CDR3: CASRTRFDNEQFF

V: TRBV27
J: TRBJ2-1
size: .
D: .
DNA: TGTGCCAGCAGTTTATCGGGCAGGGGCACCTACAATGAGCAGTTCTTC
CDR3: CASSLSGRGTYNEQFF

V: TRBV11-1
J: TRBJ2-2
size: .
D: .
DNA: TGTGCCAGCATTGGGTGGACCGGGGAGCTGTTTTTT
CDR3: CASIGWTGELFF

V: TRBV6-1
J: TRBJ1-1
size: .
D: .
DNA: TGTGCCAGCAGTGAAGCCGGGGGTGAAGCTTTCTTT
CDR3: CASSEAGGEAFF

V: TRBV11-2
J: TRBJ2-7
size: .
D: .
DNA: TGTGCCAGCAGCTACGAGGGGCTGGGGGAGCAGTACTTC
CDR3: CASSYEGLGEQYF

V: TRBV5-1
J: TRBJ2-7
size: .
D: .
DNA: TGCGCCAGCAGCTTGGAGGACAGACCCTACGAGCAGTACTTC
CDR3: CASSLEDRPYEQYF